This is a list of T cell receptor beta chains from one sample in a study of pediatric ulcerative colitis. Method: immunoSEQ multiplex PCR; TCRdb's copy keeps in-frame clones and lacks some. The data contain 35,000 to 45,000 clones, 65% to 85% of them singletons. The sequenced material came from gut tissue. The receptors were sampled from a boy younger than 18 with severe ulcerative colitis. CDR3s include the opening cysteine and the closing phenylalanine or tryptophan. The order of the fields is J gene, clone size, V gene, D gene, CDR3 DNA, CDR3 protein. The D gene is left open where the match is weak. The listing skips clone size in some rows; elsewhere it reads once, few, many or a size class.

>TRBJ2-7|.|TRBV20-1|.
TGCAGTGCCGGGGGACAATACTTC
CSAGGQYF
>TRBJ1-1|.|TRBV7-2|.
TGTGCCAGCAGCCTCCTTGGGAACACTGAAGCTTTCTTT
CASSLLGNTEAFF
>TRBJ2-1|once|TRBV2|TRBD2
TGTGCCAGCAGTACACAGGGGACTAGCCCCAATGAGCAGTTCTTC
CASSTQGTSPNEQFF
>TRBJ2-2|once|TRBV30|.
TGTGCCTGGAGTGATCCTGAACTGTTTTTT
CAWSDPELFF
>TRBJ2-7|.|TRBV4-1|TRBD2
TGCGCCAGCAGCCAAGGCCCTAGCGGGGGGGCCTACGAGCAGTACTTC
CASSQGPSGGAYEQYF
>TRBJ2-3|.|TRBV5-1|.
TGCGCCAGCAGCCCGACGGGGGAGCGATCAGATACGCAGTATTTT
CASSPTGERSDTQYF
>TRBJ1-1|.|TRBV2|.
TGTGCCAGCAGCTTCGGCTCAGGGAGGACTGAAGCTTTCTTT
CASSFGSGRTEAFF
>TRBJ1-2|.|TRBV10-3|.
TGTGCCATCAGTGAGACACGGGGGACGGTGTCTAACTATGGCTACACCTTC
CAISETRGTVSNYGYTF
>TRBJ1-1|few|TRBV10-2|.
TGCGCCAGCGTGAGGCAGGGCTCTGAAGCTTTCTTT
CASVRQGSEAFF
>TRBJ1-2|.|TRBV7-9|TRBD1
TGTGCCAGCAGCTTAGAGGCCGGGACAGGGGTCTATGGCTACACCTTC
CASSLEAGTGVYGYTF
>TRBJ1-1|.|TRBV6-4|.
TGTGCCAGCAGTGACACCTATGGGGCTGAAGCTTTCTTT
CASSDTYGAEAFF
>TRBJ1-2|.|TRBV11-2|.
TGTGCCAGCACCCTAGGGGGAATCGACTATGGCTACACCTTC
CASTLGGIDYGYTF
>TRBJ1-1|.|TRBV6-4|.
TGTGCCAGCAGTCCTGACCCCATTGGCACTGAAGCTTTCTTT
CASSPDPIGTEAFF
>TRBJ2-7|once|TRBV23-1|.
TGCGCCAGCAGTCATCCTCGGTTCTGGGAAATCGAGCAGTACTTC
CASSHPRFWEIEQYF
>TRBJ2-5|.|TRBV7-3|.
TGTGCCAGCAGCTCAGACCGTAGGGAGACCCAGTACTTC
CASSSDRRETQYF
>TRBJ2-2|.|TRBV5-1|.
TGCGCCAGCAGCTTCGCTCCCCAGGGTGGAGCGGCCGGGGAGCTGTTTTTT
CASSFAPQGGAAGELFF
>TRBJ1-1|.|TRBV7-2|TRBD1
TGTGCCAGCAGCCACGGGGACAGGAGGAACACTGAAGCTTTCTTT
CASSHGDRRNTEAFF
>TRBJ2-3|.|TRBV28|TRBD1
TGTGCCAGCAGTTTCCTAGAGACAGGGCGGGCAGATACGCAGTATTTT
CASSFLETGRADTQYF
>TRBJ2-7|few|TRBV25-1|TRBD1
TGTGCCAGCAAGGGACAGGGGGGTTACGAGCAGTACTTC
CASKGQGGYEQYF
>TRBJ2-7|.|TRBV19|.
TGTGCCAGTAGTATATTTGGGACACATACACCCTACGAGCAGTACTTC
CASSIFGTHTPYEQYF
>TRBJ2-7|.|TRBV5-1|.
TGCGCCAGCAGCCAGGGGACCTACGAGCAGTACTTC
CASSQGTYEQYF
>TRBJ1-1|once|TRBV2|.
TGTGCCAGCCTGAGGACGGAGAACACTGAAGCTTTCTTT
CASLRTENTEAFF
>TRBJ1-1|few|TRBV6-5|TRBD1
TGTGCCAGCAGTTTAAACAGGGGGCTTAACACTGAAGCTTTCTTT
CASSLNRGLNTEAFF